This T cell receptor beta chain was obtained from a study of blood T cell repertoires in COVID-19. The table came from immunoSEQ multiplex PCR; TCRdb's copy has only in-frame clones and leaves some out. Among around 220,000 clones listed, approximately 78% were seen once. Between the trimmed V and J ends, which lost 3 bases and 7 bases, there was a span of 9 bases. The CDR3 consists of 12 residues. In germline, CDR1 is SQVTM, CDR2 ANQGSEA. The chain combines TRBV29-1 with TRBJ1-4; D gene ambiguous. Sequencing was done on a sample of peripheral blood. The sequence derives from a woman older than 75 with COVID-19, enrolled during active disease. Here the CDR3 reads CSVERSSEKLFF. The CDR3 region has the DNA TGCAGCGTTGAGCGATCAAGTGAAAAACTGTTTTTT.